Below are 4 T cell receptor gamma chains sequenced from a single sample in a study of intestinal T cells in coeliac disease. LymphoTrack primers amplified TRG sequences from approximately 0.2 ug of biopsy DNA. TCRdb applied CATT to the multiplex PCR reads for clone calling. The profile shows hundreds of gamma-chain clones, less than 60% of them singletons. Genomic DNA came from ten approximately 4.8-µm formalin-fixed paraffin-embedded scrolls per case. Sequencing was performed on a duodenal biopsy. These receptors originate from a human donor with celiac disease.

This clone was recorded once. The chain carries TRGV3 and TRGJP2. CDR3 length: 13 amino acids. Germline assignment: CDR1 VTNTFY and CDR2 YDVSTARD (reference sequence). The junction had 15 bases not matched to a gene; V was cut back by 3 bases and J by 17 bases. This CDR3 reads CATWDFLIGSKTF. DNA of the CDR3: TGTGCCACCTGGGACTTCCTGATCGGATCAAAGACGTTT.

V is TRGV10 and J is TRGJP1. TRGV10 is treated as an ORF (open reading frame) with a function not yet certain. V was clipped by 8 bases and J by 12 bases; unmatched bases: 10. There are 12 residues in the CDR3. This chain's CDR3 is CAAWDWVGFKIF. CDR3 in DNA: TGTGCTGCGTGGGATTGGGTAGGGTTCAAGATATTT.

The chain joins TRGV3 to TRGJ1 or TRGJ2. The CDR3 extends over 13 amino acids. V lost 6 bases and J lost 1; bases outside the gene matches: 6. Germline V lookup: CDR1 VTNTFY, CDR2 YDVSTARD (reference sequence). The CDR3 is CATWTGNYYKKLF. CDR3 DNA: TGTGCCACCTGGACCGGTAATTATTATAAGAAACTCTTT.

CDR3 coding DNA: TGTGCCGTTGTGGGGGGGTACCCAGAGAAACTCTTT. It translates to CAVVGGYPEKLF. The chain combines TRGV9 with TRGJ1 or TRGJ2. The CDR3 runs 12 residues. The J segment lost 11 bases and the V segment lost 12 bases, leaving 19 bases of the junction unmatched. CDR1 and CDR2 (germline): GITISATS, ISYDGTV (reference sequence).